This T cell receptor beta chain was captured by sequencing in a study of T cell repertoires in cytomegalovirus infection (dated by TCRdb to the late 2010s). Background for the entire study: The HLA type of each donor mattered for the analysis, because public TCR beta signatures pointed to carriage of CMV infection along with the matching HLA type. The paper's findings and limits, for the study overall: In both this cohort and an independent approximately 400-donor cohort, the cumulative frequency of public TCR beta family members distinguished carriers of CMV infection plus the relevant HLA type. The ex vivo response was dominated by HLA-C-restricted CMV-specific TCR beta clonotypes, which also provided the single most frequent clonotype in two of eight donors.

The junction shows trimming of 3 bases on V and 6 bases on J, and the gene matches do not reach 16 bases of it. In the germline V gene (reference sequence), CDR1 corresponds to DFQATT and CDR2 to SNEGSKA. From the cysteine through the phenylalanine, the CDR3 covers 16 amino acids. Here the CDR3 DNA is all that survives: 48 bases in frame from base 1. Points on this clonotype: The antigen it binds to is not known. No qualities accompany the bases; no much larger clone lies one base away.

TCRdb shows the sequencer as Illumina HiSeq 1500. TCRdb reprocessing: public reads trimmed at Q25 with fastp, clones called with MiXCR, in-frame beta chains kept. Rows are unified per CDR3 protein, each entry keeping the most common DNA and genes. The sample table lists some 220,000 distinct CDR3 sequences, about 5.9% of them with a count of one. Of the sample, about 6.3% is held by the ten largest clones. The V and J segments used are TRBV20-1 and TRBJ1-1; TRBD1 matches 7 bases in the middle. The sample comprised PBMCs. This clonotype originated in a human donor in good health (CMV status not recorded). Some clones in this sample may be carry-over from other donors' samples. The sequenced DNA: TGCAGTGCTAGGGCAAGCTTCGCACAGGGGAGGCCTGAAGCTTTCTTT. This yields the protein CSARASFAQGRPEAFF.